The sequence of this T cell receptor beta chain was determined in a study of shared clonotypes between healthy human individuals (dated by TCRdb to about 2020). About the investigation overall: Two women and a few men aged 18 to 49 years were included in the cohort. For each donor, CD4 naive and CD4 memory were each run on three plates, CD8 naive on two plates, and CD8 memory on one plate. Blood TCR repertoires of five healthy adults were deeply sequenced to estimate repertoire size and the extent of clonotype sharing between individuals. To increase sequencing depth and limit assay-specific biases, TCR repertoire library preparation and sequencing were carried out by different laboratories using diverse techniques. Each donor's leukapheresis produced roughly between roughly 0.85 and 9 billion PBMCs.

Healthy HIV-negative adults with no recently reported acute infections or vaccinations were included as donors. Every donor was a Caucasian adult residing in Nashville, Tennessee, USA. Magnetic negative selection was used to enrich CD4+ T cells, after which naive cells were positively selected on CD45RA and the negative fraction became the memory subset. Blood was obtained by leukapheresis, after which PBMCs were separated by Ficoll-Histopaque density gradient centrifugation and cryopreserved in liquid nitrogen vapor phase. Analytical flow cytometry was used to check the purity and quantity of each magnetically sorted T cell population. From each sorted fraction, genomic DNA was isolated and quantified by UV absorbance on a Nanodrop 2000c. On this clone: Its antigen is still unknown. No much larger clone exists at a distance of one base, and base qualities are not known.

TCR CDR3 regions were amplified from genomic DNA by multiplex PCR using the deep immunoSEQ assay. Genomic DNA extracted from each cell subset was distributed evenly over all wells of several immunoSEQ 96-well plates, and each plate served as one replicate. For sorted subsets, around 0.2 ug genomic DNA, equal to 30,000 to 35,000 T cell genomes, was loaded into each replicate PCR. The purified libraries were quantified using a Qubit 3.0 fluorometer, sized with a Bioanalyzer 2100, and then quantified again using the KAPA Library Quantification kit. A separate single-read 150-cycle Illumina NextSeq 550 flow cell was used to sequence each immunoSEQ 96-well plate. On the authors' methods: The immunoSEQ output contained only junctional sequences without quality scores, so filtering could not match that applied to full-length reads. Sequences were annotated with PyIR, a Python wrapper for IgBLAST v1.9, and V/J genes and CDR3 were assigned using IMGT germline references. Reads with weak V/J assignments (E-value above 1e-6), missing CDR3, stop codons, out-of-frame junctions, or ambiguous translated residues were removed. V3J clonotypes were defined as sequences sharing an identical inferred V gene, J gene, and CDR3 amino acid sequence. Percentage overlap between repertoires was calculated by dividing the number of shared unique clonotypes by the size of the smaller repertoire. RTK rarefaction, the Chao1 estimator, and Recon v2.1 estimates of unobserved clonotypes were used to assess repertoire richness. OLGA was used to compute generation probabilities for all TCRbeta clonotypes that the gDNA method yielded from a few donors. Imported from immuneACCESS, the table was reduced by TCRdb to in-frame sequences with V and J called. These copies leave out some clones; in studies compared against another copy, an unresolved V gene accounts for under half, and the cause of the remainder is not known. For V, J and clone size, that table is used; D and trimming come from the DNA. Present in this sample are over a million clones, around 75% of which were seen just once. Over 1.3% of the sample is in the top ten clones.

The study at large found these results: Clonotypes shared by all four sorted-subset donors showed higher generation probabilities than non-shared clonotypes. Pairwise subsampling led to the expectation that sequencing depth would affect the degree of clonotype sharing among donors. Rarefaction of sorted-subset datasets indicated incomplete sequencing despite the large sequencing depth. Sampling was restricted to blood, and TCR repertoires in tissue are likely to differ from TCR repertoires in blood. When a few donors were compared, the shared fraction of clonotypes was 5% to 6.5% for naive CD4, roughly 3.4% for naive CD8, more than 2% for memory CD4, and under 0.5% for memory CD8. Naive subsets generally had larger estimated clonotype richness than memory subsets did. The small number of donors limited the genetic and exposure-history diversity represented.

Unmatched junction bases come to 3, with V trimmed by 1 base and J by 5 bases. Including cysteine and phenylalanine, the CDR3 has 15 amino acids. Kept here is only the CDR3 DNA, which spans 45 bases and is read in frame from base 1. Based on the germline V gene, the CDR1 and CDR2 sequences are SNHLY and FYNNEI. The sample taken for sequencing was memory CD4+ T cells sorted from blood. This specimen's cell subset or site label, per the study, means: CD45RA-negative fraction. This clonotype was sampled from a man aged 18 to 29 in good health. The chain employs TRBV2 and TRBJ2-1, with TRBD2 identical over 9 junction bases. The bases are TGTGCCAGCAGTGAAGAGCGGGGGGCACACAATGAGCAGTTCTTC. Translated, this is CASSEERGAHNEQFF.